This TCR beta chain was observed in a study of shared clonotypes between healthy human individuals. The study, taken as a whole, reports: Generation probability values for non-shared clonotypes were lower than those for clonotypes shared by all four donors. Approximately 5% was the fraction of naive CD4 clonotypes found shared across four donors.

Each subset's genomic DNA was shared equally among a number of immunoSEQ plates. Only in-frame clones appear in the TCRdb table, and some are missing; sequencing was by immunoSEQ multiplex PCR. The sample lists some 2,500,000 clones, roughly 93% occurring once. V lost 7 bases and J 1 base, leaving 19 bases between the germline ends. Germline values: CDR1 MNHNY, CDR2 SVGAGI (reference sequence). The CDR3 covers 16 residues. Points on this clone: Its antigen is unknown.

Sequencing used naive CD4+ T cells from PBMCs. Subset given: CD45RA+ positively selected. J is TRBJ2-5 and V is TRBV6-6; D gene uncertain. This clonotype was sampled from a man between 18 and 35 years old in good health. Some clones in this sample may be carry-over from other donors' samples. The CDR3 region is CASTPTPHIPQETQYF. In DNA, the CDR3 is TGTGCCAGCACCCCGACACCACACATCCCCCAAGAGACCCAGTACTTC.